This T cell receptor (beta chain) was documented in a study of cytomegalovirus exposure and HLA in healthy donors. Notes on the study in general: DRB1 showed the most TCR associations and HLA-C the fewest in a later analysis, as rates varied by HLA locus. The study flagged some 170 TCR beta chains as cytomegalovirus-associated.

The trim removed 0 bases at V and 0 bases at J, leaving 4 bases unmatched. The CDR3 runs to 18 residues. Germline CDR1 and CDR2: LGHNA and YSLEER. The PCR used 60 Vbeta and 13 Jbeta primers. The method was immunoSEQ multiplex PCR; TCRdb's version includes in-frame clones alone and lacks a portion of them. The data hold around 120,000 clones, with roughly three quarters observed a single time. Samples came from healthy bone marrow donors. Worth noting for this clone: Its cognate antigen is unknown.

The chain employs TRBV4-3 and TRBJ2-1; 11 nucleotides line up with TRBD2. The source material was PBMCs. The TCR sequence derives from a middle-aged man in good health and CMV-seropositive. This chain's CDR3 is CASSQEPTSGDSYNEQFF. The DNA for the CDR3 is TGCGCCAGCAGCCAAGAGCCGACTAGCGGGGACTCCTACAATGAGCAGTTCTTC.